The sequence of this TCR beta chain was determined in a study of OX40 agonist ivuxolimab in advanced cancers. About the research overall: Dosing consisted of intravenous ivuxolimab at 0.01 to 10 mg/kg every 2 weeks. People in dose escalation had one of these cancers: hepatocellular carcinoma, melanoma, renal cell or head and neck cancer.

The CDR3 has 15 amino acids. V gave up 0 bases and J gave up 4 bases, with 12 bases separating them. Germline values: CDR1 MGHRA, CDR2 YSYEKL. General study findings and limits: Within 6 weeks, CD4+ and CD8+ blood T cells expanded clonally at 0.1 to 3.0 mg/kg.

Libraries were prepared by immunoSEQ multiplex PCR; TCRdb keeps only in-frame clonotypes and omits some of them. The sample shows around 50,000 clones, around 79% of them seen only once. Comments on this clone: Its antigen is currently unknown.

The sample was CD4+ or CD8+ T cells sorted from blood, taken in a trial of the OX40 agonist ivuxolimab. The sequence derives from an adult with an advanced solid tumor such as melanoma, head and neck, liver or kidney cancer. The V call is TRBV4-1, the J call TRBJ1-2, with D possibly matching TRBD1 (5 bases). DNA of the CDR3: TGCGCCAGCAGCCAAGAACTGGTCGGGGGCTATGGCTACACCTTC. Protein sequence: CASSQELVGGYGYTF.